This T cell receptor (beta chain) was identified during a study of radiotherapy plus CTLA-4 blockade in lung cancer. At the level of the study: Among patients, less than 20% showed objective responses, and approximately 30% had disease control.

Overall study findings and caveats: There was expansion of tumor-derived TCR clones in blood after radiotherapy plus ipilimumab. Early shifts in blood T cell clones, with interferon-beta, reportedly predicted response best.

As to this clone: The antigen is undetermined.

Profiling relied on immunoSEQ multiplex PCR, and the TCRdb table lists in-frame clones only, not all of them. This sample has around 110,000 clones, with under 90% found just once. Trimming stripped 6 bases from V and 0 bases from J, with 9 bases between. The CDR3 sequence is 14 residues long. Per germline, CDR1 SGHTA and CDR2 FQGTGA. The clonotype comes from a human donor with non-small cell lung cancer that progressed on radiotherapy plus ipilimumab. Some clones in this sample may be carry-over from other donors' samples. The source material was peripheral blood, sampled from a patient treated with radiotherapy plus ipilimumab. The V gene is TRBV7-3, the J gene TRBJ1-3, with D perhaps matching TRBD1 (5 bases). The CDR3 bases are TGTGCCAGCAGTGTGGGGGGCTCTGGAAACACCATATATTTT. Translation: CASSVGGSGNTIYF.